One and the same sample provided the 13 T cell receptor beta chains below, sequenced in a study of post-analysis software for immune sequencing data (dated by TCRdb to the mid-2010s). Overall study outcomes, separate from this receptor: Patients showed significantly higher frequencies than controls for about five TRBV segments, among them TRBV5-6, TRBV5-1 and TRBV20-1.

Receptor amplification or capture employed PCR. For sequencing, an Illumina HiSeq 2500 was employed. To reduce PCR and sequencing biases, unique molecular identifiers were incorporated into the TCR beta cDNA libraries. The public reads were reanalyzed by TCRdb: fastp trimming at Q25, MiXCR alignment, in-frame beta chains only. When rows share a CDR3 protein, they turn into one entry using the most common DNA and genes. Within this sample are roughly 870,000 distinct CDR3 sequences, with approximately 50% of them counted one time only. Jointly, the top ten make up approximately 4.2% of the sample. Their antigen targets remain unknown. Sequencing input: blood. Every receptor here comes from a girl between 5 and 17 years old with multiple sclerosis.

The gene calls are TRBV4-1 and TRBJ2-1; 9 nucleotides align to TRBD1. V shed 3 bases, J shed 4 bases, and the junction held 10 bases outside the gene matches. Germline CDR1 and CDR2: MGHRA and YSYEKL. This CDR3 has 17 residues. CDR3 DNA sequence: TGCGCCAGCAGCCAGGAAAAAGGGACAGGGACTTACAATGAGCAGTTCTTC. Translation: CASSQEKGTGTYNEQFF.

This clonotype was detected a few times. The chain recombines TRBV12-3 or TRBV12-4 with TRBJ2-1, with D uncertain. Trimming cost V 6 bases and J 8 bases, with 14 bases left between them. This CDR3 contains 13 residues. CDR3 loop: CASSPGVGYEQFF. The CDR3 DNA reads TGTGCCAGCAGCCCCGGCGTAGGCTATGAGCAGTTCTTC.

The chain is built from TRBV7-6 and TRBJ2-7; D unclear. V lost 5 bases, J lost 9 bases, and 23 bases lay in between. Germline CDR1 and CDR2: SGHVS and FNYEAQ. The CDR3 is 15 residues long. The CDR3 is CASSQSGLRADPQYF. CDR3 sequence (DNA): TGTGCCAGCAGCCAATCAGGTCTTAGGGCAGATCCGCAGTACTTC.

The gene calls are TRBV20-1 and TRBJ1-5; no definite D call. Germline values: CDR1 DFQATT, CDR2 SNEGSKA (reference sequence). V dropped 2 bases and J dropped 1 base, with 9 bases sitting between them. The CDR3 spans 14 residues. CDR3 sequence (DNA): TGCAGTGCTAGACAGCGTCAGAGCAATCAGCCCCAGCATTTT. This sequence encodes CSARQRQSNQPQHF.

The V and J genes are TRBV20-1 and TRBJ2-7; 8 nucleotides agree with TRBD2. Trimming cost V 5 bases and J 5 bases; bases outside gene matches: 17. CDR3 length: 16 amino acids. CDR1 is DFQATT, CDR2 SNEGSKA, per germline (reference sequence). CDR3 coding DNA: TGCAGTGCTCAGTTGAGGCAAAGCGGGAGTCGGAACGAGCAGTACTTC. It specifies CSAQLRQSGSRNEQYF.

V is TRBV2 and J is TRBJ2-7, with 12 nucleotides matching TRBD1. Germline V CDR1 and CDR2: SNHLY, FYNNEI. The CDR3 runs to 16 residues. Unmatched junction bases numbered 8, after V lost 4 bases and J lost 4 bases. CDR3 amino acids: CASSGPGQGAIYEQYF. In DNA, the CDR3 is TGTGCCAGCAGTGGCCCGGGACAGGGGGCGATATACGAGCAGTACTTC.

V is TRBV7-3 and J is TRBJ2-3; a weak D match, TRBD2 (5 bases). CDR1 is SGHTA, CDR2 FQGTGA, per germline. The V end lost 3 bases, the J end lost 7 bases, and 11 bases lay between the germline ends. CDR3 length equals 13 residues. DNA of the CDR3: TGTGCCAGCAGCTTTCGCCCGGGGAATACGCAGTATTTT. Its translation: CASSFRPGNTQYF. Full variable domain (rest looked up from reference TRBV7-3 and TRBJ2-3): GAGVSQTPSNKVTEKGKYVELRCDPISGHTALYWYRQSLGQGPEFLIYFQGTGAADDSGLPNDRFFAVRPEGSVSTLKIQRTERGDSAVYLCASSFRPGNTQYFGPGTRLTVL.

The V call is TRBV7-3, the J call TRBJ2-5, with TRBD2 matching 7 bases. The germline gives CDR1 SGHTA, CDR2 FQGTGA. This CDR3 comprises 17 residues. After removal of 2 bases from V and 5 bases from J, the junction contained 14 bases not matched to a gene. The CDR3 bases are TGTGCCAGCAGCTTATTCCCCGGGAGGAAGCCCGGGGAGACCCAGTACTTC. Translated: CASSLFPGRKPGETQYF.

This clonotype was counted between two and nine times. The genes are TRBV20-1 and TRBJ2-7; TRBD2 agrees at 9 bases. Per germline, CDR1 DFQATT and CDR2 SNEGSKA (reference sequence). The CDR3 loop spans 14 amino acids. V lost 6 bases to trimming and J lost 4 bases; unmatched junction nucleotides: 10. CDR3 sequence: CSAPFGLANYEQYF. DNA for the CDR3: TGCAGTGCGCCCTTTGGACTAGCGAATTACGAGCAGTACTTC.

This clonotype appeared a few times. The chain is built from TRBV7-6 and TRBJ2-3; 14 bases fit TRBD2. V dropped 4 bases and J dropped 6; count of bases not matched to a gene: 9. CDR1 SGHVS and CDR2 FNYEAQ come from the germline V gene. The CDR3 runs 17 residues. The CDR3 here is CASSSLRLAGGQDTQYF. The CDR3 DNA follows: TGTGCCAGCAGCTCTCTCCGACTAGCGGGGGGGCAGGATACGCAGTATTTT. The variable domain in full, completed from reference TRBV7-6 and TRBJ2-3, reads GAGVSQSPRYKVTKRGQDVALRCDPISGHVSLYWYRQALGQGPEFLTYFNYEAQQDKSGLPNDRFSAERPEGSISTLTIQRTEQRDSAMYRCASSSLRLAGGQDTQYFGPGTRLTVL.

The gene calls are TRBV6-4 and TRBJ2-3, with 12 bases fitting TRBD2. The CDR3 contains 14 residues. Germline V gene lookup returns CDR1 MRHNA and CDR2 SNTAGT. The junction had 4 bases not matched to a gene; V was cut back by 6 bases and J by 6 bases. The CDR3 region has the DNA TGTGCCAGCAGACTAGCGGGGGGTAGCGATACGCAGTATTTT. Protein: CASRLAGGSDTQYF.

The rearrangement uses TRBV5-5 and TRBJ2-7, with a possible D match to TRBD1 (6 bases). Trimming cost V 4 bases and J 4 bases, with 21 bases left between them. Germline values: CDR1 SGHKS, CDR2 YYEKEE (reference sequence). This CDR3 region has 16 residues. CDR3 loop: CASSRDRDMSCYEQYF. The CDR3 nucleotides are TGTGCCAGCAGCCGGGACCGGGACATGTCGTGTTACGAGCAGTACTTC.

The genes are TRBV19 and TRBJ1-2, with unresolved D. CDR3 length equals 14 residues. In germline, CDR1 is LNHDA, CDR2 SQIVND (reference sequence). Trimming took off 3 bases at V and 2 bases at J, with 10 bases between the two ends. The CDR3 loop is CASSITTGNYGYTF. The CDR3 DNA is TGTGCCAGTAGTATTACGACGGGCAACTATGGCTACACCTTC. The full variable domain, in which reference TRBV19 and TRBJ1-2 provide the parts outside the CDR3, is DGGITQSPKYLFRKEGQNVTLSCEQNLNHDAMYWYRQDPGQGLRLIYYSQIVNDFQKGDIAEGYSVSREKKESFPLTVTSAQKNPTAFYLCASSITTGNYGYTFGSGTRLTVV.